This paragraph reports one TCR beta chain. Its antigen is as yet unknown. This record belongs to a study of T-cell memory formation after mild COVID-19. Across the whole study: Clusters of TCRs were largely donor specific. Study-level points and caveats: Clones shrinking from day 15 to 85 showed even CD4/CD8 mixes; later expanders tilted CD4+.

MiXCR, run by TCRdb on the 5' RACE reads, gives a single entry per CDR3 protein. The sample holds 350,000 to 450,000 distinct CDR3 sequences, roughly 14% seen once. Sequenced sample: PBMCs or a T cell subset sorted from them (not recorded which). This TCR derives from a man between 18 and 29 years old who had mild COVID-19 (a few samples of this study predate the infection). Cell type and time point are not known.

CDR3 region: CASWANTQYF. In nucleotides, the CDR3 is TGTGCCAGCTGGGCGAATACGCAGTATTTT. This rearrangement joins TRBV7-9 to TRBJ2-3; D not certain. The CDR3 loop spans 10 amino acids. From germline, CDR1 is SEHNR and CDR2 FQNEAQ (reference sequence). V was clipped by 8 bases and J by 7 bases, with 7 bases between them.